These T cell receptor beta chains were read from a single sample in a study of T cell responses to AZD1222 COVID-19 vaccine. Clones were sequenced by immunoSEQ multiplex PCR, and TCRdb holds only the in-frame ones, with some missing. The sample has under 200,000 clones, just under 95% seen once; the top ten hold roughly 1.6%. Sequenced material: peripheral blood, taken on day 0 of AZD1222 vaccination. These receptors all come from an adult in good health. Both conserved end residues are part of each CDR3. The D gene is left open where the match is weak. Part of the rows lack a size; the others show once, few, many or a class for expanded clones.

D gene	clone size	V gene	J gene	CDR3 protein	CDR3 DNA
.	once	TRBV19	TRBJ1-2	CATRAGTNYGYTF	TGTGCCACTCGGGCAGGGACTAACTATGGCTACACCTTC
TRBD1	.	TRBV6-5	TRBJ2-7	CASRRQGAQYEQYF	TGTGCCAGCAGGAGACAGGGGGCCCAATACGAGCAGTACTTC
TRBD1	.	TRBV11-2	TRBJ2-2	CASSMTGATGELFF	TGTGCCAGCAGCATGACAGGGGCCACCGGGGAGCTGTTTTTT
.	.	TRBV11-2	TRBJ2-7	CASSLDIVQGSRQYF	TGTGCCAGCAGCTTGGATATCGTACAGGGAAGTCGACAGTACTTC
.	.	TRBV5-5	TRBJ1-1	CASSLDLRGTEAFF	TGTGCCAGCAGCTTGGATCTAAGGGGCACTGAAGCTTTCTTT
.	.	TRBV4-2	TRBJ2-5	CASSQGEWETQYF	TGTGCCAGCAGCCAGGGAGAGTGGGAGACCCAGTACTTC
.	.	TRBV6-1	TRBJ1-1	CASSEVITRGKTEAFF	TGTGCCAGCAGTGAAGTGATTACCCGGGGCAAGACTGAAGCTTTCTTT
.	.	TRBV7-9	TRBJ2-7	CASSSSGGVLREQYF	TGTGCCAGCAGCTCCTCCGGAGGGGTTCTAAGGGAGCAGTACTTC
TRBD1	.	TRBV6-1	TRBJ1-4	CASSEARQGESSNEKLFF	TGTGCCAGCAGTGAAGCGCGACAGGGGGAGAGCTCAAATGAAAAACTGTTTTTT
.	.	TRBV7-9	TRBJ2-2	CASSLFGGGMNTGELFF	TGTGCCAGCAGCTTATTTGGCGGTGGGATGAACACCGGGGAGCTGTTTTTT
.	.	TRBV11-2	TRBJ2-7	CASSQRTVTRGDGQYF	TGTGCCAGCAGCCAGCGGACAGTTACGCGAGGAGACGGGCAGTACTTC
TRBD1	.	TRBV5-1	TRBJ1-2	CASSLGQGSYTF	TGCGCCAGCAGCTTAGGACAGGGGAGCTACACCTTC
TRBD1	.	TRBV3-1/TRBV3-2	TRBJ2-1	CASSQVGGTGVNEQFF	TGTGCCAGCAGCCAAGTTGGTGGGACAGGGGTCAATGAGCAGTTCTTC
.	few	TRBV16	TRBJ1-2	CASSQSRTDYGYTF	TGTGCCAGCAGCCAATCGAGGACGGACTATGGCTACACCTTC
.	.	TRBV9	TRBJ1-3	CASSAARDTIYF	TGTGCCAGCAGCGCCGCCCGAGACACCATATATTTT
TRBD2	few	TRBV10-1	TRBJ2-1	CASSESLAGEYNEQFF	TGCGCCAGCAGTGAGTCCCTAGCGGGGGAATACAATGAGCAGTTCTTC
TRBD1	.	TRBV30	TRBJ1-1	CAWSVLGQGSTEAFF	TGTGCCTGGAGTGTACTGGGACAGGGGTCCACTGAAGCTTTCTTT
.	.	TRBV19	TRBJ2-3	CASSIVGRDTQYF	TGTGCCAGTAGTATAGTTGGGCGCGATACGCAGTATTTT
.	.	TRBV9	TRBJ2-5	CASSVEGETQYF	TGTGCCAGCAGCGTAGAGGGAGAGACCCAGTACTTC
.	.	TRBV5-1	TRBJ2-5	CASSLGGALETQYF	TGCGCCAGCAGCTTGGGGGGAGCGTTGGAGACCCAGTACTTC
.	.	TRBV2	TRBJ2-7	CASRQRQEQYF	TGTGCCAGCAGACAACGACAGGAGCAGTACTTC
TRBD1	.	TRBV19	TRBJ1-2	CASSAQGADYGYTF	TGTGCCAGTAGTGCACAGGGGGCCGACTATGGCTACACCTTC
TRBD2	.	TRBV7-3	TRBJ2-7	CASSFSGGGQQYF	TGTGCCAGCAGCTTTTCGGGGGGAGGACAGCAGTACTTC
TRBD1	.	TRBV11-2	TRBJ2-7	CASSLEAGGAYEQYF	TGTGCCAGCAGCTTAGAGGCAGGGGGAGCCTACGAGCAGTACTTC
TRBD2	.	TRBV5-1	TRBJ2-3	CASSFPRQGASGRGDTQYF	TGCGCCAGCAGCTTCCCCCGACAGGGGGCTAGCGGGAGGGGGGATACGCAGTATTTT
.	.	TRBV15	TRBJ2-1	CATSRAEGSPMLHEQFF	TGTGCCACCAGCAGAGCGGAGGGGAGCCCCATGCTTCATGAGCAGTTCTTC
.	.	TRBV5-6	TRBJ2-7	CASSSLGQGRVEQYF	TGTGCCAGCAGCTCCCTGGGGCAGGGGAGGGTCGAGCAGTACTTC
.	.	TRBV7-8	TRBJ1-1	CASSLVVRALTEAFF	TGTGCCAGCAGCTTAGTGGTCAGGGCCCTCACTGAAGCTTTCTTT
.	.	TRBV5-4	TRBJ2-6	CASSLNGRSGANVLTF	TGTGCCAGCAGCTTGAATGGCCGCTCTGGGGCCAACGTCCTGACTTTC
TRBD1	.	TRBV24-1	TRBJ2-3	CATSDPGTVGDTQYF	TGTGCCACCAGTGATCCCGGGACAGTTGGGGATACGCAGTATTTT
.	.	TRBV4-2	TRBJ1-6	CASSQDGGVGRSPLHF	TGTGCCAGCAGCCAAGACGGGGGAGTAGGTCGATCACCCCTCCACTTT
.	.	TRBV6-5	TRBJ2-2	CASSYHDHRVAGELFF	TGTGCCAGCAGTTACCACGATCACAGGGTGGCCGGGGAGCTGTTTTTT
.	.	TRBV5-4	TRBJ2-7	CASSLDQGLEQYF	TGTGCCAGCAGCTTGGATCAGGGACTCGAGCAGTACTTC
.	.	TRBV19	TRBJ1-6	CASSIGRTYNSPLHF	TGTGCCAGTAGCATCGGCCGAACCTATAATTCACCCCTCCACTTT
TRBD1	.	TRBV29-1	TRBJ2-5	CSAGTGRRETQYF	TGCAGCGCCGGGACAGGCCGACGAGAGACCCAGTACTTC
TRBD1	.	TRBV18	TRBJ2-7	CASSPFPGQNYEQYF	TGTGCCAGCTCACCCTTCCCGGGACAGAACTACGAGCAGTACTTC
.	.	TRBV28	TRBJ1-5	CASSLGQPQHF	TGTGCCAGCAGTTTGGGTCAGCCCCAGCATTTT
.	.	TRBV9	TRBJ1-2	CASSVGGGVYGYTF	TGTGCCAGCAGCGTAGGCGGGGGGGTCTATGGCTACACCTTC
.	.	TRBV30	TRBJ2-6	CAWTIVGRGLGANVLTF	TGTGCCTGGACCATAGTGGGGAGGGGGCTTGGGGCCAACGTCCTGACTTTC
.	.	TRBV5-1	TRBJ2-5	CASSSLHSYQETQYF	TGCGCCAGCAGCTCCCTACACTCGTACCAAGAGACCCAGTACTTC
TRBD1	once	TRBV5-1	TRBJ1-2	CASSLGDRLSYGYTF	TGCGCCAGCAGCTTGGGGGACAGGCTGAGTTATGGCTACACCTTC
.	.	TRBV24-1	TRBJ1-2	CATSDQTRNYGYTF	TGTGCCACCAGTGACCAGACTAGGAACTATGGCTACACCTTC
TRBD1	.	TRBV19	TRBJ1-2	CASSPSGQSYGYTF	TGTGCCAGTAGTCCCTCGGGACAGTCCTATGGCTACACCTTC
.	.	TRBV4-3	TRBJ2-6	CASSQFGTAQHSGANVLTF	TGCGCCAGCAGCCAGTTTGGGACGGCCCAGCACTCTGGGGCCAACGTCCTGACTTTC
.	once	TRBV2	TRBJ1-5	CASSADHSNQPQHF	TGTGCCAGCAGTGCGGACCATAGCAATCAGCCCCAGCATTTT
.	.	TRBV6-5	TRBJ1-5	CASSYADSNQPQHF	TGTGCCAGCAGTTACGCCGATAGCAATCAGCCCCAGCATTTT
TRBD1	.	TRBV7-8	TRBJ1-2	CASSFPDRESHGYTF	TGTGCCAGCAGCTTTCCTGACAGGGAATCTCATGGCTACACCTTC
.	.	TRBV6-5	TRBJ1-1	CASRMQGGTEAFF	TGTGCCAGCAGAATGCAGGGAGGAACTGAAGCTTTCTTT
.	.	TRBV5-1	TRBJ1-1	CASSYQTGNTEAFF	TGCGCCAGCAGCTATCAGACAGGGAACACTGAAGCTTTCTTT
.	.	TRBV5-6	TRBJ2-7	CASMMAGAYEQYF	TGTGCCAGCATGATGGCAGGAGCCTACGAGCAGTACTTC
.	.	TRBV7-9	TRBJ1-5	CASSLEAQGPQHF	TGTGCCAGCAGCTTAGAGGCTCAGGGGCCCCAGCATTTT
.	.	TRBV4-3	TRBJ1-1	CASSLRSRVNTEAFF	TGCGCCAGCAGCCTCCGATCCAGGGTAAACACTGAAGCTTTCTTT
TRBD1	.	TRBV6-5	TRBJ2-7	CASRQQGARYEQYF	TGTGCCAGCAGACAACAGGGGGCCCGGTACGAGCAGTACTTC
TRBD1	.	TRBV24-1	TRBJ2-7	CATSDFLQGYYEQYF	TGTGCCACCAGTGATTTTTTACAGGGGTACTACGAGCAGTACTTC
.	.	TRBV24-1	TRBJ2-3	CATSGGDTQYF	TGTGCCACCAGTGGGGGAGATACGCAGTATTTT
TRBD2	few	TRBV7-3	TRBJ2-1	CASSFTSGSYNEQFF	TGTGCCAGCAGCTTCACTAGCGGATCTTACAATGAGCAGTTCTTC
.	.	TRBV6-6	TRBJ1-3	CASSPEVRAHSGNTIYF	TGTGCCAGCAGTCCCGAGGTCCGGGCACACTCTGGAAACACCATATATTTT
.	.	TRBV6-2/TRBV6-3	TRBJ2-7	CASSLNRISYEQYF	TGTGCCAGCAGTTTAAACAGGATCTCCTACGAGCAGTACTTC
.	.	TRBV5-1	TRBJ1-1	CASRDGNTEAFF	TGCGCCAGCAGGGACGGGAACACTGAAGCTTTCTTT